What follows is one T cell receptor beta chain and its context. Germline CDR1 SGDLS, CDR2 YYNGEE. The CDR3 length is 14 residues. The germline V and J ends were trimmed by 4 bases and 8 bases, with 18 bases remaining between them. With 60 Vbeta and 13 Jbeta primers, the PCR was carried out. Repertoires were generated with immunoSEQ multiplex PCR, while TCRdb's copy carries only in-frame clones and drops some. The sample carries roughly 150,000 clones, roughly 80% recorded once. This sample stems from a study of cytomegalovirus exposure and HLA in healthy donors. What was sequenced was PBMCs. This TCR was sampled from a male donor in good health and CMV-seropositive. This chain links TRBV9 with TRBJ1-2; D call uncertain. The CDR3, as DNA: TGTGCCAGCAGCCCCCAGGCGGGCCGTAAGGGCTACACCTTC. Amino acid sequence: CASSPQAGRKGYTF.